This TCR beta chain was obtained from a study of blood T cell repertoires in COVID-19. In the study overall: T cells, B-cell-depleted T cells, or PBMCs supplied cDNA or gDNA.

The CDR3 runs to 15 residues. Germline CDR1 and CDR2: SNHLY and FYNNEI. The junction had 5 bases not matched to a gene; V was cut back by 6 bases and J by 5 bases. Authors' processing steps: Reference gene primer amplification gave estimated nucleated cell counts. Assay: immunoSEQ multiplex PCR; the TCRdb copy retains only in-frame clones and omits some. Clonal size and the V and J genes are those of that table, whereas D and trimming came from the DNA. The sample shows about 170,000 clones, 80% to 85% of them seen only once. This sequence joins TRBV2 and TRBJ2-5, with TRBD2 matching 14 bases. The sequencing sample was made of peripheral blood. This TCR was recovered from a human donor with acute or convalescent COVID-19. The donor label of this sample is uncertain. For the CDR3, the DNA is TGTGCCAGCAGCCCCCGACTAGCGGGGGGGGAGACCCAGTACTTC. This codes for CASSPRLAGGETQYF.